The next 28 T cell receptor beta chains were all read from a single sample in a study of blood T cell repertoires in COVID-19 (TCRdb year 2020). To prepare the library, the immunoSEQ multiplex PCR assay was applied. TCRdb re-hosts the immuneACCESS table, in-frame sequences only. Its copies lack some clones; in the studies checked, an unresolved V gene accounts for under half of them, and the cause for the rest is not known. The sample table lists more than 110,000 clones, over 75% of them with a count of one. The ten most abundant clones make up around 3% of the sample. The sequenced material came from peripheral blood. The source is a man in his fifties or sixties with acute or convalescent COVID-19.

The chain carries TRBV7-2 and TRBJ1-1; the match to TRBD1 covers 7 bases. The junction had 15 bases not matched to a gene; V was cut back by 5 bases and J by 12 bases. Germline CDR1 reads SGHTA; CDR2 reads FQGNSA. The CDR3 spans 14 residues. CDR3 bases: TGTGCCAGCAGCAGAAGACAGGGCGGAATTTTGCCTTTCTTT. As protein: CASSRRQGGILPFF.

The chain links TRBV12-3 or TRBV12-4 to TRBJ1-1, with D unresolved. The length of the CDR3 is 13 residues. V dropped 6 bases and J dropped 5 bases, with 13 bases sitting between them. DNA for the CDR3: TGTGCCAGCAGCTCCCACCCGGGGACTGAAGCTTTCTTT. This sequence encodes CASSSHPGTEAFF.

The chain recombines TRBV7-9 with TRBJ2-7, with D possibly being TRBD1 (6 bases). Germline CDR1 reads SEHNR; CDR2 reads FQNEAQ (reference sequence). CDR3 length: 15 amino acids. The V end lost 5 bases, the J end lost 6 bases, and 20 bases lay between the germline ends. CDR3 nucleotides: TGTGCCAGCAGCCCCGCAGGGGCCCGACTTACCGAGCAGTACTTC. Translation gives CASSPAGARLTEQYF.

Here the CDR3 DNA reads TGCGCCAGCAGCCAAATCGCGGATGAGCAGTTCTTC. It yields the protein CASSQIADEQFF. This sequence joins TRBV4-1 and TRBJ2-1; D is unresolved. CDR3 length equals 12 residues. Trimming took off 2 bases at V and 8 bases at J, with 7 bases between the two ends. Germline-derived CDR1 and CDR2 are MGHRA and YSYEKL.

The chain carries TRBV6-5 and TRBJ2-1; D is unclear. This CDR3 has 14 amino acids. The germline V gene has CDR1 MNHEY and CDR2 SVGAGI. The germline V and J ends were trimmed by 7 bases and 1 base, with 11 bases remaining between them. The chain's CDR3 is CASTILASYNEQFF. The CDR3 DNA follows: TGTGCCAGCACCATTCTGGCATCCTACAATGAGCAGTTCTTC.

The chain couples TRBV4-2 to TRBJ1-5, with no clear D. V shed 0 bases and J shed 6 bases, with 12 bases lying between them. Germline CDR1 and CDR2: LGHNA and YNFKEQ. The CDR3 sequence is 15 residues long. CDR3: CASSQEWVSSQPQHF. CDR3 bases: TGTGCCAGCAGCCAAGAGTGGGTTTCTAGTCAGCCCCAGCATTTT.

The CDR3 bases are TGTGCCAGCAGGACCACAGGGGCCGGGGCCAACGTCCTGACTTTC. This codes for CASRTTGAGANVLTF. This chain connects TRBV21-1 to TRBJ2-6; whether TRBD1, the table's D call, matches the DNA was not checked. TRBV21-1 is described as a pseudogene. The CDR3 totals 15 residues.

The CDR3 DNA reads TGTGCTAGTGGAGGGACTACGGGCACAGATACGCAGTATTTT. Its translation is CASGGTTGTDTQYF. The V gene is TRBV7-2, the J gene TRBJ2-3, with 7 bases identical to TRBD2. The germline gives CDR1 SGHTA, CDR2 FQGNSA. The CDR3 is made up of 14 amino acids.

The rearrangement links TRBV10-2 to TRBJ1-2; a possible D gene is TRBD1 (6 bases). Germline values: CDR1 WSHSY, CDR2 SAAADI. The CDR3 extends over 15 amino acids. The germline V and J ends were trimmed by 3 bases and 9 bases, with 20 bases remaining between them. The CDR3 DNA reads TGCGCCAGCAGTGATAACCGGGGGCCGGGGGGGCGCTACACCTTC. It codes for CASSDNRGPGGRYTF.

The chain combines TRBV29-1 with TRBJ2-1; 10 bases line up with TRBD1. The CDR3 has 14 amino acids. Germline V lookup: CDR1 SQVTM, CDR2 ANQGSEA. V gave up 3 bases and J gave up 6 bases; unmatched junction bases: 5. The CDR3 DNA reads TGCAGCGTTGATGGACAGGGGGACTCCAATGAGCAGTTCTTC. This encodes CSVDGQGDSNEQFF.

The CDR3 region is CASSPDGVGNYGYTF. Written as DNA, the CDR3 is TGTGCCAGCAGCCCAGACGGGGTCGGAAACTATGGCTACACCTTC. The chain uses TRBV3-1 (or the pseudogene TRBV3-2) and TRBJ1-2; D is uncertain. V was shortened by 4 bases and J by 2 bases, with 14 bases between the two germline ends. The CDR3 sequence is 15 residues long. Germline V gene lookup returns CDR1 LGHDT and CDR2 YNNKEL (reference sequence).

This clone was picked up many times. The V call is TRBV7-2, the J call TRBJ2-1; 8 nucleotides line up with TRBD2. The germline V gene encodes CDR1 SGHTA and CDR2 FQGNSA. J lost 7 bases, V lost 5 bases, and 7 bases had no gene match. The CDR3 has 14 residues. CDR3 residues: CASSPGGAANEQFF. The CDR3 DNA sequence: TGTGCCAGCAGCCCGGGGGGGGCTGCAAATGAGCAGTTCTTC.

V is TRBV9 and J is TRBJ2-2; no reliable D call. V lost 0 bases and J 6 bases, leaving 6 bases between the germline ends. Germline assignment: CDR1 SGDLS and CDR2 YYNGEE. The length of the CDR3 is 13 residues. CDR3 loop: CASSVGPPGELFF. The CDR3 DNA follows: TGTGCCAGCAGCGTAGGTCCTCCCGGGGAGCTGTTTTTT.

This chain connects TRBV5-1 to TRBJ1-1; D gene ambiguous. V shed 2 bases and J shed 0 bases, with 8 bases lying between them. The CDR3 is 14 amino acids. Germline V gene lookup returns CDR1 SGHRS and CDR2 YFSETQ. The CDR3 nucleotides read TGCGCCAGCAGCTTCGACTCAGTGAACACTGAAGCTTTCTTT. It is translated as CASSFDSVNTEAFF.

This clone was seen just once. V usage is TRBV7-6 and J usage is TRBJ2-1, with 14 bases fitting TRBD2. This CDR3 region has 15 residues. Germline V gene sequence: CDR1 SGHVS, CDR2 FNYEAQ. Trimming at V came to 2 bases and at J to 9 bases, leaving 3 bases not matched to a gene. Written as DNA, the CDR3 is TGTGCCAGCAGCTTACCCGGACTAGCGGGGGGTGAGCAGTTCTTC. Protein sequence: CASSLPGLAGGEQFF.

This chain connects TRBV5-4 to TRBJ1-1; TRBD1 matches at 12 bases. The germline V gene encodes CDR1 SGHNT and CDR2 YYREEE (reference sequence). The CDR3 spans 15 residues. V was pared by 3 bases and J by 11 bases, with 11 bases of the junction left unmatched. The CDR3 is CASSWGTGGGKYAFF. The CDR3 DNA follows: TGTGCCAGCAGCTGGGGGACAGGGGGCGGGAAATACGCTTTCTTT.

This clone was recorded only once. The chain has TRBV3-1 (or the pseudogene TRBV3-2) and TRBJ1-2, with TRBD1 identical over 9 bases. J gave up 8 bases and V 5 bases, and 12 bases lay outside the gene matches. Germline V lookup: CDR1 LGHDT, CDR2 YNNKEL (reference sequence). This CDR3 is 15 amino acids long. CDR3 protein: CASSTPGQGPRGYTF. The CDR3 coding sequence is TGTGCCAGCAGCACACCGGGACAGGGCCCTAGGGGCTACACCTTC.

The genes are TRBV2 and TRBJ1-2; TRBD1 matches 8 bases. Per germline, CDR1 SNHLY and CDR2 FYNNEI. The J segment lost 7 bases and the V segment lost 7 bases, leaving 8 bases of the junction unmatched. There are 13 residues in the CDR3. The CDR3 DNA follows: TGTGCCAGCAACCCGACAGGGGCGACTGGCTACACCTTC. Protein product: CASNPTGATGYTF.

This chain uses TRBV10-3 with TRBJ2-3, with a possible D match to TRBD2 (6 bases). V gave up 8 bases and J gave up 6 bases, with 21 bases separating them. Germline CDR1 and CDR2: ENHRY and SYGVKD. The CDR3 has 15 residues. This chain's CDR3 is CAIWVGGANSDTQYF. DNA of the CDR3: TGTGCCATCTGGGTCGGCGGGGCTAACTCGGATACGCAGTATTTT.

V gene TRBV19 combines with J gene TRBJ2-3; D perhaps matches TRBD2 (6 bases). Trimming pared 6 bases from V and 5 bases from J, leaving 12 bases between. This CDR3 comprises 13 residues. Germline-derived CDR1 and CDR2 are LNHDA and SQIVND (reference sequence). CDR3 coding DNA: TGTGCCAGTAGGGGCCCGGAGGGAGATACGCAGTATTTT. Protein: CASRGPEGDTQYF.

The chain is built from TRBV2 and TRBJ1-2; weak D call: TRBD1 (5 bases). The germline V gene has CDR1 SNHLY and CDR2 FYNNEI. The length of the CDR3 is 13 residues. V lost 2 bases and J lost 5, with 9 bases in between. CDR3 nucleotides: TGTGCCAGCAGTGAAACACAGGTGTATGGCTACACCTTC. This translates into CASSETQVYGYTF.

The chain links TRBV14 to TRBJ2-7; TRBD1 agrees at 9 bases. V shed 4 bases and J 5 bases; nucleotides not matched to a gene: 6. Germline-derived CDR1 and CDR2 are SGHDN and FVKESK. The CDR3 contains 14 residues. The CDR3 sequence is CASSPWTGVDEQYF. CDR3 in DNA: TGTGCCAGCAGCCCCTGGACAGGGGTCGACGAGCAGTACTTC.

This chain uses TRBV24-1 with TRBJ1-5, with a tentative D call TRBD1 (6 bases). Trimming took 8 bases from V and 5 from J, leaving 18 bases between them. CDR1 and CDR2 from the germline V gene are KGHDR and SFDVKD. This CDR3 contains 15 residues. CDR3: CATTIEGVKDQPQHF. The CDR3 coding sequence is TGTGCCACCACAATTGAGGGGGTCAAAGATCAGCCCCAGCATTTT.

CDR3 sequence: CASSEGGLTYNEQFF. The CDR3 DNA follows: TGTGCCAGCTCAGAGGGGGGGCTAACCTACAATGAGCAGTTCTTC. The chain combines TRBV6-4 with TRBJ2-1; maybe TRBD2 (7 bases). The CDR3 length is 15 residues. CDR1 is MRHNA, CDR2 SNTAGT, per germline. Trimming cost V 8 bases and J 2 bases, with 16 bases left between them.

The chain is built from TRBV7-3 and TRBJ1-2; 7 bases map to TRBD1. The CDR3 consists of 13 residues. The germline V gene encodes CDR1 SGHTA and CDR2 FQGTGA. The V gene end was trimmed by 6 bases and the J gene end by 3 bases; junction bases not matched to a gene: 4. Here the CDR3 reads CASSLTGDYGYTF. The CDR3, as DNA: TGTGCCAGCAGTCTTACAGGGGACTATGGCTACACCTTC.

The chain joins TRBV9 to TRBJ1-6; TRBD1 might be the D (6 bases). V shed 0 bases and J shed 3 bases, with 13 bases lying between them. Per germline, CDR1 SGDLS and CDR2 YYNGEE. The CDR3 totals 17 residues. CDR3 region: CASSVANGQLYNSPLHF. The CDR3, as DNA: TGTGCCAGCAGCGTAGCCAACGGACAGCTCTATAATTCACCCCTCCACTTT. The variable domain in full, completed from reference TRBV9 and TRBJ1-6, reads DSGVTQTPKHLITATGQRVTLRCSPRSGDLSVYWYQQSLDQGLQFLIQYYNGEERAKGNILERFSAQQFPDLHSELNLSSLELGDSALYFCASSVANGQLYNSPLHFGNGTRLTVT.

The chain carries TRBV5-4 and TRBJ2-7; 9 bases agree with TRBD1. The CDR3 contains 13 residues. The germline CDR1 and CDR2 sequences are SGHNT and YYREEE (reference sequence). Trimming cost V 4 bases and J 2 bases; bases outside gene matches: 1. As DNA, the CDR3 is TGTGCCAGCAGCCGACAGGGGGCCTACGAGCAGTACTTC. Protein product: CASSRQGAYEQYF.

This chain uses TRBV10-1 with TRBJ2-2; D is uncertain. The CDR3 is 13 residues long. Trimming left V 2 bases short and J 3 bases short, with 4 bases between. Germline V CDR1 and CDR2: WNHNN, SYGVQD (reference sequence). The CDR3 DNA sequence: TGCGCCAGCAGTGAGCCTTACACCGGGGAGCTGTTTTTT. This codes for CASSEPYTGELFF.